The T cell receptor beta chain under discussion was sequenced for a study of cytomegalovirus exposure and HLA in healthy donors (dated 2017 in TCRdb). In terms of the full investigation: The 650 to 750 repertoires of the first cohort and the 110 or so validation repertoires were produced on the same platform, according to a later analysis. The study aimed to test whether signatures of past pathogen exposure could be identified by cataloging public T cell receptors. In addition to the first cohort of several hundred subjects, a separate validation cohort of about 120 different subjects was used. The study combined high-throughput TCR immunosequencing, statistical association of individual TCRs with disease status, and machine learning to predict cytomegalovirus infection status. Beyond this particular receptor, the publication reports: It was suggested by the authors that the approach could potentially be generalized to other disease states and immunological phenotypes. Across donors, most TCR sequences were observed very rarely, whereas some public TCRs were present in many individuals. A later analysis found that TCRs clustered in the first cohort also tended to co-occur in the 120 or so validation repertoires, with approximately 93% of cluster scores above 0. The classifier was reported to diagnose cytomegalovirus status with high specificity and sensitivity in both the original cohort and the validation cohort. The study gave a list of about 150 TCR beta chains associated with cytomegalovirus. In vitro tests confirmed that a few of the cytomegalovirus-associated TCR beta chains recognize cytomegalovirus antigens. A later analysis lacked HLA typing for the validation cohort, so it scored co-occurrence in that cohort across all 110 or so repertoires.

About this clone: No antigen is known for it. No much larger clonotype is one base removed from it; base qualities were not supplied.

The CDR1 and CDR2 encoded by the germline V gene are MDHEN and SYDVKM. The V end loses 2 bases and the J end loses 3 bases, and a stretch of 2 bases separates them. Inclusive of the bounding cysteine and phenylalanine, the CDR3 is 11 residues long. The read is trimmed to its CDR3 DNA, 33 bases read in frame from base 1. Libraries were made using the immunoSEQ multiplex PCR assay. As for how the authors treated the data: A statistical classification framework was built for diagnosing cytomegalovirus status from the catalog of TCR beta chain sequences. This immuneACCESS table, as held by TCRdb, lists in-frame sequences with V and J called but not all clones. Of the missing ones, under half trace to an unresolved V gene in checked studies; the others have no known cause. For V, J and clone size, that table is used; D and trimming come from the DNA. Present in this sample are about 110,000 clones, around 90% of which were seen just once. The ten largest account for around 1.8% of the sample.

The donors belonged to the validation cohort of around 130 subjects, which was separate from the approximately 660-subject first cohort. The sequence was obtained from a woman under 30 in good health and CMV-seronegative. Sequencing input: PBMCs. The sequence joins TRBV28 to TRBJ2-7; the D gene is unclear. The CDR3 amino acid sequence is: CASSLRYEQYF. The base sequence is TGTGCCAGCAGTTTACGCTACGAGCAGTACTTC.